This T cell receptor (beta chain) was retrieved from a study of blood T cells in healthy people across ages. With a J-beta primer mix and a sample-barcoded 5' primer, a second PCR ran about 7 to 12 cycles. TCRdb reanalysed the 5' RACE reads using MiXCR and keeps one entry per CDR3 protein. Among hundreds of thousands of distinct CDR3 sequences listed, 20% to 25% were seen once. The CDR3 length is 13 residues. Trimming stripped 6 bases from V and 4 bases from J, with 11 bases between. The same data also contributed to another study, on T cells of mothers and their children.

The J gene is TRBJ2-3, the V gene TRBV12-3 or TRBV12-4; unclear D gene. Sequencing input: blood. The receptor was isolated from a boy aged 5-17 years in good health. DNA for the CDR3: TGTGCCAGCAGGCCCCCCGCGGCAGATACGCAGTATTTT. This encodes CASRPPAADTQYF.